The 26 T cell receptor beta chains listed next were all sequenced from one sample in a study of T cells after posttransplantation cyclophosphamide. TCRdb keeps only in-frame clones here, not all; method: immunoSEQ multiplex PCR. Listed for the sample are approximately 30,000 clones, none seen a single time. Sequenced input: PBMCs. Source of these receptors: a woman aged 45-59 years in good health and a related stem cell transplant donor.

This clone was recorded at least ten times. The V gene is TRBV10-3, the J gene TRBJ2-3; 7 bases map to TRBD1. Germline lookup yields CDR1 ENHRY and CDR2 SYGVKD. V shed 5 bases, J shed 6 bases, and the junction held 5 bases outside the gene matches. The CDR3 runs 13 residues. CDR3 DNA: TGTGCCATCAGTCCCCAACAGGGGGATACGCAGTATTTT. It translates to CAISPQQGDTQYF.

This chain joins TRBV7-6 and TRBJ2-5; 11 bases align to TRBD2. V lost 11 bases, J lost 5 bases, and 10 bases stayed unmatched. Looked up from germline, CDR1 is SGHVS and CDR2 is FNYEAQ. The CDR3 length is 14 residues. The CDR3 sequence is CAPTGLAGGETQYF. The CDR3 nucleotides read TGTGCCCCCACGGGGCTAGCGGGAGGCGAGACCCAGTACTTC.

This clone appeared a few times. This chain joins TRBV6-5 and TRBJ2-6, with 7 nucleotides matching TRBD2. The trim removed 8 bases at V and 0 bases at J, leaving 4 bases unmatched. This CDR3 spans 15 amino acids. Per germline, CDR1 MNHEY and CDR2 SVGAGI. The CDR3 bases are TGTGCCAGCCAGCGGGATTACTCTGGGGCCAACGTCCTGACTTTC. Protein: CASQRDYSGANVLTF.

This clone was recorded at least ten times. The chain joins TRBV2 to TRBJ1-1; D not certain. In germline, CDR1 is SNHLY, CDR2 FYNNEI. Trimming took 9 bases from V and 1 from J, leaving 21 bases between them. The CDR3 spans 16 residues. CDR3 amino acids: CASKAPGRAENTEAFF. The DNA for the CDR3 is TGTGCCAGTAAAGCGCCGGGGAGGGCAGAGAACACTGAAGCTTTCTTT.

This clone was seen at least ten times. In DNA form, the CDR3 reads TGCAGCGTTGCCGTGGGGGGCTATGGCTACACCTTC. Translated: CSVAVGGYGYTF. This chain links TRBV29-1 with TRBJ1-2, with D possibly TRBD1 on 5 matching bases. V lost 4 bases, J lost 4 bases, and 10 bases lay in between. Looked up from germline, CDR1 is SQVTM and CDR2 is ANQGSEA. The CDR3 loop spans 12 amino acids.

The chain employs TRBV20-1 and TRBJ1-2, with no clear D. Trimming took off 5 bases at V and 2 bases at J, with 6 bases between the two ends. Germline V CDR1 and CDR2: DFQATT, SNEGSKA (reference sequence). The CDR3 length is 11 residues. The CDR3 loop reads CSAFGNYGYTF. The CDR3 DNA follows: TGCAGTGCTTTCGGGAACTATGGCTACACCTTC.

There are many counts of this clone. V is TRBV7-3 and J is TRBJ1-2; 9 nucleotides match TRBD1. Germline V CDR1 and CDR2: SGHTA, FQGTGA. The CDR3 length is 17 residues. V lost 1 base, J lost 7 bases, and 13 bases stayed unmatched. CDR3: CASSLNPPTGGAGGYTF. CDR3 coding DNA: TGTGCCAGCAGCTTAAACCCTCCTACAGGGGGCGCGGGTGGCTACACCTTC.

This clone was picked up a small number of times. The chain links TRBV27 to TRBJ2-3, with D perhaps matching TRBD2 (5 bases). This CDR3 has 14 residues. CDR1 and CDR2 (germline): MNHEY, SMNVEV (reference sequence). V lost 7 bases and J 4 bases, leaving 15 bases between the germline ends. The CDR3 nucleotides read TGTGCCAGCATTCCACACGGGGTGGCAGATACGCAGTATTTT. This encodes CASIPHGVADTQYF.

The table lists this clone with a few counts. The chain joins TRBV11-2 to TRBJ2-5, with 9 bases aligning to TRBD2. This CDR3 region has 14 residues. The V and J ends lost 5 bases and 3 bases, in that order; junction bases with no gene match: 4. Germline V gene sequence: CDR1 SGHAT, CDR2 FQNNGV. Written as DNA, the CDR3 is TGTGCCAGCAGCCCCGGACTAGCGAAAGAGACCCAGTACTTC. Its protein is CASSPGLAKETQYF. The full variable domain, in which reference TRBV11-2 and TRBJ2-5 provide the parts outside the CDR3, is EAGVAQSPRYKIIEKRQSVAFWCNPISGHATLYWYQQILGQGPKLLIQFQNNGVVDDSQLPKDRFSAERLKGVDSTLKIQPAKLEDSAVYLCASSPGLAKETQYFGPGTRLLVL.

This clone was seen repeatedly, ten times or more. CDR3 nucleotide sequence: TGTGCCAGCAGTGCAGGGACAGATAGCAATCAGCCCCAGCATTTT. Its translation is CASSAGTDSNQPQHF. The chain couples TRBV6-1 to TRBJ1-5, with 7 bases fitting TRBD1. V dropped 4 bases and J dropped 0; count of bases not matched to a gene: 3. Germline lookup yields CDR1 MNHNS and CDR2 SASEGT. This CDR3 contains 15 residues.

This clone was counted many times. The chain combines TRBV12-3 or TRBV12-4 with TRBJ2-3; 10 bases fit TRBD2. Germline trimming cut 8 bases from V and 4 bases from J; bases unmatched to any gene: 6. The CDR3 is made up of 14 amino acids. CDR3 nucleotide sequence: TGTGCCAGCTTCCCTAGCGGGAGTTCAGATACGCAGTATTTT. Amino acids: CASFPSGSSDTQYF.

This clone has only a few counts. The rearrangement joins TRBV19 to TRBJ1-5, with D unresolved. V was shortened by 2 bases and J by 7 bases, with 18 bases between the two germline ends. The CDR3 totals 16 residues. CDR1 is LNHDA and CDR2 is SQIVND in the germline V gene (reference sequence). CDR3: CASSIRRGTENQPQHF. Here the CDR3 DNA reads TGTGCCAGTAGTATACGGCGGGGAACAGAAAACCAGCCCCAGCATTTT.

J is TRBJ2-2 and V is TRBV9, with D uncertain. This CDR3 has 14 residues. The germline V gene has CDR1 SGDLS and CDR2 YYNGEE. The V gene lost 2 bases and the J gene lost 4 bases, with 9 bases spanning the gap. The CDR3 region is CASSVTTSTGELFF. The CDR3 bases are TGTGCCAGCAGCGTCACCACCAGCACCGGGGAGCTGTTTTTT.

This clone was seen repeatedly, ten times or more. The chain recombines TRBV5-5 with TRBJ2-3; a possible D gene is TRBD1 (5 bases). The CDR3 is made up of 16 amino acids. CDR1 is SGHKS and CDR2 is YYEKEE in the germline V gene (reference sequence). Trimming stripped 1 base from V and 6 bases from J, with 18 bases between. The CDR3 DNA reads TGTGCCAGCAGCTTGCGCCGACAGTTCCGAGTGGATACGCAGTATTTT. It codes for CASSLRRQFRVDTQYF. Full variable domain (missing parts from reference TRBV5-5 and TRBJ2-3): DAGVTQSPTHLIKTRGQQVTLRCSPISGHKSVSWYQQVLGQGPQFIFQYYEKEERGRGNFPDRFSARQFPNYSSELNVNALLLGDSALYLCASSLRRQFRVDTQYFGPGTRLTVL.

This clone was observed many times. The chain links TRBV5-1 to TRBJ2-7, with D possibly matching TRBD1 (6 bases). The V and J ends lost 5 bases and 2 bases respectively, with 11 bases between them. CDR3 length: 13 residues. Germline lookup yields CDR1 SGHRS and CDR2 YFSETQ. CDR3 sequence: CASSWDNTYEQYF. CDR3 nucleotide sequence: TGCGCCAGCAGTTGGGACAACACCTACGAGCAGTACTTC. The full variable domain, completed using reference TRBV5-1 and TRBJ2-7, is KAGVTQTPRYLIKTRGQQVTLSCSPISGHRSVSWYQQTPGQGLQFLFEYFSETQRNKGNFPGRFSGRQFSNSRSEMNVSTLELGDSALYLCASSWDNTYEQYFGPGTRLTVT.

Many counts were recorded for this clone. The chain employs TRBV11-1 and TRBJ1-2; 7 bases map to TRBD1. J gave up 3 bases and V 4 bases, and 5 bases lay outside the gene matches. The CDR3 sequence is 14 residues long. Germline CDR1 and CDR2: SGHAT and FQDESV (reference sequence). The CDR3 DNA sequence: TGTGCCAGCAGCTCGACAGGGTACGACTATGGCTACACCTTC. It is translated as CASSSTGYDYGYTF.

The table lists this clone with many counts. The V gene is TRBV6-2 or TRBV6-3, the J gene TRBJ2-7, with TRBD2 matching over 8 bases. The V and J ends lost 6 bases and 0 bases, in that order; junction bases with no gene match: 7. Germline loops: CDR1 MNHEY, CDR2 SVGEGT. The CDR3 runs to 15 residues. Written as DNA, the CDR3 is TGTGCCAGCAGACAGAGCGGGGGTAGCTCCTACGAGCAGTACTTC. Translated, it gives CASRQSGGSSYEQYF.

V is TRBV15 and J is TRBJ2-5, with a tentative D call TRBD1 (6 bases). CDR3 length: 15 residues. Germline CDR1 and CDR2: LNHNV and YYDKDF (reference sequence). Trimming cost V 1 base and J 3 bases, with 12 bases left between them. The CDR3 nucleotides read TGTGCCACCAGCAGAGCTTCACGGACAGAAGAGACCCAGTACTTC. Its translation: CATSRASRTEETQYF.

This clone was observed many times. This chain connects TRBV5-1 to TRBJ2-7, with 8 bases fitting TRBD2. CDR1 and CDR2 from the germline V gene are SGHRS and YFSETQ. After removal of 5 bases from V and 2 bases from J, the junction contained 12 bases not matched to a gene. CDR3 length: 16 residues. The CDR3 DNA reads as TGCGCCAGCAGTTCGGGGAGCAGCGGGAGCACCTACGAGCAGTACTTC. Amino acids: CASSSGSSGSTYEQYF.

This clone was counted many times. The J gene is TRBJ2-2, the V gene TRBV27; tentative D call: TRBD1 (6 bases). CDR3 size: 12 residues. The germline gives CDR1 MNHEY, CDR2 SMNVEV (reference sequence). V lost 7 bases to trimming and J lost 6 bases, with 9 bases between them. CDR3 amino acids: CASTRGSGELFF. The CDR3 region has the DNA TGTGCCAGCACGAGGGGGTCCGGGGAGCTGTTTTTT.

This clone was seen many times. V gene TRBV5-4 combines with J gene TRBJ2-1, with TRBD2 matching 8 bases. The CDR3 extends over 17 amino acids. The V gene end was trimmed by 0 bases and the J gene end by 9 bases; junction bases not matched to a gene: 14. CDR1 is SGHNT, CDR2 YYREEE, per germline (reference sequence). The CDR3 sequence is CASSLGISGASQGEQFF. DNA of the CDR3: TGTGCCAGCAGCTTGGGTATTAGCGGGGCCTCTCAGGGTGAGCAGTTCTTC.

This clone showed up many times. The chain carries TRBV10-3 and TRBJ2-5, with 9 nucleotides matching TRBD1. Germline-derived CDR1 and CDR2 are ENHRY and SYGVKD. Trimming removed 2 bases from V and 5 bases from J; junction bases left unmatched: 9. The CDR3 sequence is 16 residues long. In nucleotides, the CDR3 is TGTGCCATCAGTGAGCCGGGACAGGGAGGTTGGGAGACCCAGTACTTC. This codes for CAISEPGQGGWETQYF.

In this sample, this clone turned up many times. This chain connects TRBV7-9 to TRBJ2-1, with D perhaps matching TRBD1 or TRBD2 (6 bases each). The CDR3 totals 15 residues. The ends were cut back, 2 bases at V and 10 bases at J, with 18 bases in the middle. Germline V gives CDR1 SEHNR, CDR2 FQNEAQ (reference sequence). CDR3 nucleotides: TGTGCCAGCAGCTTACTAGGCAGGGGAGGAAGGGAGCAGTTCTTC. Amino acid sequence: CASSLLGRGGREQFF.

There are a few counts of this clone. The chain carries TRBV9 and TRBJ2-5, with 9 bases aligning to TRBD2. Germline CDR1 is SGDLS and CDR2 is YYNGEE. This CDR3 has 15 residues. Trimming at V came to 4 bases and at J to 5 bases, leaving 9 bases not matched to a gene. The CDR3 here is CASSPAGGPWETQYF. DNA for the CDR3: TGTGCCAGCAGCCCCGCGGGAGGGCCATGGGAGACCCAGTACTTC.

At least ten counts were recorded for this clone. J is TRBJ1-3 and V is TRBV27; D uncertain. This CDR3 comprises 17 residues. CDR1 and CDR2 (germline): MNHEY, SMNVEV (reference sequence). The V end lost 5 bases, the J end lost 3 bases, and 20 bases lay between the germline ends. Here the CDR3 DNA reads TGTGCCAGCAGTCCCCTGGCGGGGAGGGTTGGTGGAAACACCATATATTTT. Its translation: CASSPLAGRVGGNTIYF.

This clone appeared many times. The rearrangement links TRBV28 to TRBJ1-1; D uncertain. Germline CDR1 is MDHEN and CDR2 is SYDVKM. CDR3 size: 14 residues. V lost 4 bases and J lost 0, with 9 bases in between. CDR3: CASSWAGLNTEAFF. CDR3 nucleotides: TGTGCCAGCAGTTGGGCAGGCTTGAACACTGAAGCTTTCTTT.